Below are 17 T cell receptor beta chains sequenced from a single sample in a study of blood T cell repertoires in COVID-19. Clones were read by immunoSEQ multiplex PCR, and TCRdb kept only the in-frame ones, dropping some. The table has 200,000 to 300,000 clones, about 80% seen once; the top ten hold over 3%. The sequenced sample was peripheral blood. These TCRs come from a woman older than 75 with acute or convalescent COVID-19.

This rearrangement joins TRBV2 to TRBJ1-4, with 9 bases fitting TRBD1. Germline CDR1 SNHLY, CDR2 FYNNEI. V shed 4 bases, J shed 0 bases, and the junction held 9 bases outside the gene matches. The CDR3 covers 18 residues. This CDR3 is CASSAKQGAYATNEKLFF. The CDR3 bases are TGTGCCAGCAGTGCAAAACAGGGGGCCTACGCAACTAATGAAAAACTGTTTTTT. The whole variable domain, remainder taken from reference TRBV2 and TRBJ1-4, is EPEVTQTPSHQVTQMGQEVILRCVPISNHLYFYWYRQILGQKVEFLVSFYNNEISEKSEIFDDQFSVERPDGSNFTLKIRSTKLEDSAMYFCASSAKQGAYATNEKLFFGSGTQLSVL.

V is TRBV5-8 and J is TRBJ1-1, with a tentative D call TRBD1 (5 bases). V was clipped by 3 bases and J by 1 base, with 16 bases between them. The germline CDR1 and CDR2 sequences are SGHTS and YDEGEE. The CDR3 extends over 16 amino acids. For the CDR3, the DNA is TGTGCCAGCAGCTCGAATACCGGGACTTGGAACACTGAAGCTTTCTTT. This gives the protein CASSSNTGTWNTEAFF.

A few counts support this clone. The V call is TRBV6-2 or TRBV6-3, the J call TRBJ1-6; tentative D call: TRBD1 (6 bases). Germline CDR1 MNHEY, CDR2 SVGEGT. The CDR3 loop spans 16 amino acids. Trimming removed 0 bases at V and 5 bases at J, with 11 bases between. This chain's CDR3 is CASSYSSRGNNSPLHF. For the CDR3, the DNA is TGTGCCAGCAGTTACTCGAGTAGGGGGAATAATTCACCCCTCCACTTT.

This clone was picked up one time. The chain has TRBV11-3 and TRBJ2-5, with a tentative D call TRBD2 (6 bases). The germline CDR1 and CDR2 sequences are SGHNT and YENEEA. The V end lost 3 bases, the J end lost 5 bases, and 16 bases lay between the germline ends. This CDR3 spans 15 amino acids. The CDR3 nucleotides read TGTGCCAGCAGCTTTGTAGGAGGGCCAGGGGAGACCCAGTACTTC. Translated: CASSFVGGPGETQYF.

The gene calls are TRBV2 and TRBJ1-2; TRBD1 agrees at 8 bases. V lost 5 bases and J lost 5; bases outside the gene matches: 7. Germline CDR1 SNHLY, CDR2 FYNNEI. This CDR3 is 14 amino acids long. CDR3 sequence (DNA): TGTGCCAGCAGTCGGACAGGGCTTAATTATGGCTACACCTTC. It specifies CASSRTGLNYGYTF.

The chain has TRBV5-1 and TRBJ2-3; D not certain. Germline assignment: CDR1 SGHRS and CDR2 YFSETQ. The V gene lost 0 bases and the J gene lost 1 base, with 9 bases spanning the gap. The CDR3 loop spans 15 amino acids. The CDR3 DNA reads TGCGCCAGCAGCTTGGGTTTGGAGCGCACAGATACGCAGTATTTT. Residues: CASSLGLERTDTQYF.

This clone was found once. The V and J genes are TRBV7-9 and TRBJ2-1; TRBD2 matches at 15 bases. Trimming at V came to 4 bases and at J to 7 bases, leaving 8 bases not matched to a gene. Germline CDR1 is SEHNR and CDR2 is FQNEAQ (reference sequence). The CDR3 has 17 amino acids. The CDR3 is CASSSPGLAGGLNEQFF. Written as DNA, the CDR3 is TGTGCCAGCAGCTCACCGGGACTAGCGGGAGGACTGAATGAGCAGTTCTTC. Combining the CDR3 with reference TRBV7-9 and TRBJ2-1 gives the whole variable domain DTGVSQNPRHKITKRGQNVTFRCDPISEHNRLYWYRQTLGQGPEFLTYFQNEAQLEKSRLLSDRFSAERPKGSFSTLEIQRTEQGDSAMYLCASSSPGLAGGLNEQFFGPGTRLTVL.

The rearrangement links TRBV2 to TRBJ1-2, with D hard to call. Trimming pared 7 bases from V and 2 bases from J, leaving 14 bases between. The germline V gene has CDR1 SNHLY and CDR2 FYNNEI. The CDR3 has 14 amino acids. CDR3 DNA sequence: TGTGCCAGCACCCCCTGGGTCGGGAACTATGGCTACACCTTC. This translates into CASTPWVGNYGYTF.

The chain recombines TRBV7-2 with TRBJ2-7, with TRBD1 matching over 7 bases. The CDR3 extends over 12 amino acids. The V and J ends lost 6 bases and 3 bases, in that order; junction bases with no gene match: 2. Germline CDR1 is SGHTA and CDR2 is FQGNSA. Here the CDR3 DNA reads TGTGCCAGCAGTCGGACAGGCTACGAGCAGTACTTC. Protein sequence: CASSRTGYEQYF.

The chain couples TRBV25-1 to TRBJ1-2; 12 bases are a match to TRBD1. The V and J ends lost 4 bases and 8 bases, in that order; junction bases with no gene match: 8. Germline assignment: CDR1 MGHDK and CDR2 SYGVNS. The CDR3 runs to 15 residues. CDR3 amino acids: CASSASGQGAEGYTF. The CDR3 nucleotides read TGTGCCAGCAGTGCTTCGGGACAGGGGGCGGAGGGCTACACCTTC.

This chain uses TRBV7-8 with TRBJ2-1, with D possibly matching TRBD2 (6 bases). The CDR3 has 12 residues. V shed 5 bases and J shed 9 bases, with 11 bases lying between them. Germline CDR1 reads SGHVS; CDR2 reads FQNEAQ. In nucleotides, the CDR3 is TGTGCCAGCAGCCAAGGCGGGGCTGAGCAGTTCTTC. Encoded protein: CASSQGGAEQFF.

J is TRBJ2-3 and V is TRBV6-4, with 14 positions matching TRBD2. Per germline, CDR1 MRHNA and CDR2 SNTAGT. The trim removed 3 bases at V and 5 bases at J, leaving 4 bases unmatched. CDR3 length: 16 residues. The CDR3: CASSEGLAGEGDTQYF. Here the CDR3 DNA reads TGTGCCAGCAGTGAGGGACTAGCGGGGGAAGGAGATACGCAGTATTTT.

CDR3 sequence reads: CASSELVSQETQYF. Here the CDR3 DNA reads TGTGCCAGCAGTGAACTGGTCAGCCAAGAGACCCAGTACTTC. This chain links TRBV2 with TRBJ2-5; unclear D gene. Germline V gene lookup returns CDR1 SNHLY and CDR2 FYNNEI. The V end was cut by 2 bases, the J end by 1 base, with 8 bases between. The CDR3 loop spans 14 amino acids.

The chain uses TRBV19 and TRBJ2-7; D perhaps matches TRBD1 (5 bases). CDR1 is LNHDA and CDR2 is SQIVND in the germline V gene (reference sequence). The germline V and J ends were trimmed by 5 bases and 7 bases, with 18 bases remaining between them. The CDR3 length is 14 residues. The CDR3 loop reads CASSSTGGAREQYF. In nucleotides, the CDR3 is TGTGCCAGTAGTTCCACTGGTGGGGCGCGGGAGCAGTACTTC.

The rearrangement joins TRBV27 to TRBJ1-2; TRBD1 matches at 9 bases. The length of the CDR3 is 15 residues. CDR1 and CDR2 (germline): MNHEY, SMNVEV (reference sequence). The ends lost 4 bases at V and 5 bases at J; junction bases unmatched: 8. The CDR3 sequence is CASSSRTGERYGYTF. DNA for the CDR3: TGTGCCAGCAGTTCTCGGACAGGGGAGAGGTATGGCTACACCTTC.

The rearrangement links TRBV18 to TRBJ1-1; D gene ambiguous. This CDR3 has 16 residues. The germline CDR1 and CDR2 sequences are KGHSH and LQKENI. V was pared by 3 bases and J by 1 base, with 15 bases between. CDR3 nucleotides: TGTGCCAGCTCACCGATCGAGAGGGTGGCGAACACTGAAGCTTTCTTT. The encoded protein is CASSPIERVANTEAFF.

The genes are TRBV18 and TRBJ1-5; 7 nucleotides line up with TRBD1. Germline CDR1 reads KGHSH; CDR2 reads LQKENI. The junction had 4 bases not matched to a gene; V was cut back by 3 bases and J by 5 bases. The CDR3 extends over 14 amino acids. In nucleotides, the CDR3 is TGTGCCAGCTCACCCCAGGGGGTCGATCAGCCCCAGCATTTT. This sequence encodes CASSPQGVDQPQHF.